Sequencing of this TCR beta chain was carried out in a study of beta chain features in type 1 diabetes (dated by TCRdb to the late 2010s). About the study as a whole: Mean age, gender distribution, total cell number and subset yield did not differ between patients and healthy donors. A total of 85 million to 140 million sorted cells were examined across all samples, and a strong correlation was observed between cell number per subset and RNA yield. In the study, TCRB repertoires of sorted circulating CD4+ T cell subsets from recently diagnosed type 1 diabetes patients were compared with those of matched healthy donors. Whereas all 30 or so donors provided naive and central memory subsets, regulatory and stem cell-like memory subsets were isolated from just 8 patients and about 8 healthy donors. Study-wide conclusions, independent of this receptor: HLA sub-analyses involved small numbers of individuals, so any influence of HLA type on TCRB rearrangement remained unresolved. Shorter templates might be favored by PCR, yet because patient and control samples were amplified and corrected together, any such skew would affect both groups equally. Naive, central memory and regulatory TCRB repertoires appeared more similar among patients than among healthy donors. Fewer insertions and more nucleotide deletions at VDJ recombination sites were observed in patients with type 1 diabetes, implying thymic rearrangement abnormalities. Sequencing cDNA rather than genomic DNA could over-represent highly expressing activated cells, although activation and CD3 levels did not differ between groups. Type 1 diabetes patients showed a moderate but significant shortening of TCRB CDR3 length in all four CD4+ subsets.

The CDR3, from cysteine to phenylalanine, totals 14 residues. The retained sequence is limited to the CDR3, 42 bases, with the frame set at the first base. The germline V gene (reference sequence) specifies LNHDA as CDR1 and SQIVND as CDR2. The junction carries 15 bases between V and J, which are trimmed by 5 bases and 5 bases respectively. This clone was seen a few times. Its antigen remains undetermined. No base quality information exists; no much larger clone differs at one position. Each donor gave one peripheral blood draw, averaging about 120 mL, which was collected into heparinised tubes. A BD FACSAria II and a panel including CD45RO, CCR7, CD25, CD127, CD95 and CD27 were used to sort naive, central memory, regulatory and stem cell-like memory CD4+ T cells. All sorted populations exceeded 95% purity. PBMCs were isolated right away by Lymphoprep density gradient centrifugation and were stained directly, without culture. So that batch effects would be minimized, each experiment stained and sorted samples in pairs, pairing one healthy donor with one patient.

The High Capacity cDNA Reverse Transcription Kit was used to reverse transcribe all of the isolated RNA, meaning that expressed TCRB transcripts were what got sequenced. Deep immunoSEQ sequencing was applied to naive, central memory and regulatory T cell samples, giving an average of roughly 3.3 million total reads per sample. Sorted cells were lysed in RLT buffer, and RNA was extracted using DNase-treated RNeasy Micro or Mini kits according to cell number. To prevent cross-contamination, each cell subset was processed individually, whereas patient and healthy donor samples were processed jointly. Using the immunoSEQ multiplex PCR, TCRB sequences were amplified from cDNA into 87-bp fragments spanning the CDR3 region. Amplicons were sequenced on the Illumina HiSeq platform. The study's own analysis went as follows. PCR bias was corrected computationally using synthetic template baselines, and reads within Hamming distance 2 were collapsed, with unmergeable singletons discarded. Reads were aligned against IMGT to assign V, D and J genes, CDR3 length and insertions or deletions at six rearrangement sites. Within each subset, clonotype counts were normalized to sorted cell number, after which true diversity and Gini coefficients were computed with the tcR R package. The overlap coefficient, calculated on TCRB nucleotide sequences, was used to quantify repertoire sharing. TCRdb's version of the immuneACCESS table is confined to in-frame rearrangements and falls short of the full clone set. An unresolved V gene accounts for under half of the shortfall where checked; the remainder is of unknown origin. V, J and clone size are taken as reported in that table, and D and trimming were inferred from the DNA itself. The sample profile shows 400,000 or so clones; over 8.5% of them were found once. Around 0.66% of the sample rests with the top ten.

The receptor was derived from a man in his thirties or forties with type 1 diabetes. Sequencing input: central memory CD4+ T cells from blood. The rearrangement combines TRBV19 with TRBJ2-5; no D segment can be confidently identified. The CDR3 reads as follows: CASSGVASHETQYF. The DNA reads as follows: TGTGCCAGTAGTGGAGTTGCGTCCCACGAGACCCAGTACTTC.